The 20 T cell receptor beta chains reported below all come from one sample, sequenced in a study of T cell clonality in common variable immunodeficiency. Study-wide points: Reportedly, TCR beta sequences from common variable immunodeficiency showed fewer deletions and N-nucleotide insertions.

Sequencing was performed with immunoSEQ multiplex PCR; in TCRdb, only in-frame clones are kept and a portion is missing. This sample's clone table lists approximately 8,800 clones. Their specific antigens are unknown. The specimen was peripheral blood mononuclear cells. The source is a human donor with common variable immunodeficiency.

The chain's CDR3 is CSGKTGGETQYF. The covered CDR3 bases are TGCAGCGGAAAAACAGGGGGGGAGACC. The V gene is TRBV29-1, the J gene TRBJ2-5, with 8 bases lining up with TRBD1. The read falls 3 residues short of the CDR3 end, and the missing part is taken from the germline J gene. This CDR3 comprises 12 residues. Germline values: CDR1 SQVTM, CDR2 ANQGSEA. V was clipped by 7 bases and J by 5 bases; unmatched bases: 6.

Details on this clone: The read stops 3 residues short of the end of the CDR3; the missing end is completed from the germline J gene. J is TRBJ2-5 and V is TRBV5-1; 9 bases align to TRBD2. This CDR3 comprises 18 residues. The V gene's germline CDR1 is SGHRS and CDR2 YFSETQ. V was clipped by 3 bases and J by 4 bases; unmatched bases: 16. The sequenced part of the CDR3 DNA is TGCGCCAGCAGCTCGGGGGTTAGCGGGAGTCCCGAGGGAGAGACC. It translates to CASSSGVSGSPEGET. The complete CDR3 sequence is CASSSGVSGSPEGETQYF.

As for this clone: The sequence runs out 3 residues before the end of the CDR3; the remainder is reconstructed from the germline J gene. The chain has TRBV19 and TRBJ1-5, with D possibly TRBD1 on 6 matching bases. Germline values: CDR1 LNHDA, CDR2 SQIVND (reference sequence). V lost 2 bases and J lost 6, with 20 bases in between. The CDR3 has 17 residues. CDR3 loop: CASSILGQYELAQPQHF. Incomplete CDR3 DNA: TGTGCCAGTAGTATACTTGGACAGTACGAATTGGCTCAGCCC.

A remark on this clone: Sequencing ends 3 residues short of the CDR3 end; the germline J gene provides the rest. The rearrangement uses TRBV29-1 and TRBJ2-3; a possible D gene is TRBD2 (7 bases). CDR3 length equals 14 residues. V was shortened by 4 bases and J by 4 bases, with 15 bases between the two germline ends. Germline V lookup: CDR1 SQVTM, CDR2 ANQGSEA. The CDR3: CSVVRGAIADTQYF. The sequenced CDR3 bases are TGCAGCGTTGTTCGGGGGGCGATCGCAGATACG.

For this clone: The observed sequence ends 3 residues before the CDR3 terminus, with the missing tail filled in from the germline J gene. J is TRBJ2-1 and V is TRBV6-1; TRBD1 matches 9 bases. Per germline, CDR1 MNHNS and CDR2 SASEGT. The CDR3 has 15 amino acids. The V gene end was trimmed by 3 bases and the J gene end by 7 bases; junction bases not matched to a gene: 7. The DNA read from the CDR3 is TGTGCCAGCAGTGAGTTAGGGACAGGGTTAAATGAG. Its protein is CASSELGTGLNE. In full, the CDR3 is CASSELGTGLNEQFF.

CDR3 region: CASKSSREQGYEQYF. The CDR3 DNA, read in part, is TGTGCCAGTAAATCTTCCAGGGAACAGGGATACGAG. The chain has TRBV19 and TRBJ2-7, with D perhaps matching TRBD1 (6 bases). The sequence runs out 3 residues before the end of the CDR3; the remainder is reconstructed from the germline J gene. This CDR3 contains 15 residues. CDR1 LNHDA and CDR2 SQIVND come from the germline V gene (reference sequence). Trimming took 7 bases from V and 4 from J, leaving 20 bases between them. Full variable domain (remainder filled in from reference TRBV19 and TRBJ2-7): DGGITQSPKYLFRKEGQNVTLSCEQNLNHDAMYWYRQDPGQGLRLIYYSQIVNDFQKGDIAEGYSVSREKKESFPLTVTSAQKNPTAFYLCASKSSREQGYEQYFGPGTRLTVT.

A remark on this clone: The DNA ends 3 residues before the CDR3 does, and the rest of the CDR3 is filled in from the germline J gene. This chain uses TRBV19 with TRBJ1-2; 7 bases match TRBD1. The CDR3 runs 14 residues. Germline lookup yields CDR1 LNHDA and CDR2 SQIVND (reference sequence). The CDR3 protein is CASSPGQPFWGYTF. CDR3 bases read: TGTGCCAGTAGTCCGGGACAGCCTTTTTGGGGC.

In regard to this clone: The read terminates 3 residues ahead of where the CDR3 ends, so the germline J gene completes it. The chain has TRBV7-6 and TRBJ2-7, with D maybe TRBD1 (5 bases). Germline V gene lookup returns CDR1 SGHVS and CDR2 FNYEAQ. Trimming took 2 bases from V and 6 from J, leaving 14 bases between them. The length of the CDR3 is 14 residues. The CDR3 protein is CASSLTSGSTEQYF. The sequenced CDR3 bases are TGTGCCAGCAGCTTAACGTCAGGGTCCACCGAG. Using reference TRBV7-6 and TRBJ2-7 for the parts outside the CDR3, the full variable domain is GAGVSQSPRYKVTKRGQDVALRCDPISGHVSLYWYRQALGQGPEFLTYFNYEAQQDKSGLPNDRFSAERPEGSISTLTIQRTEQRDSAMYRCASSLTSGSTEQYFGPGTRLTVT.

This clone is called medium-sized based on its frequency. Coverage ceases 3 residues before the CDR3 finishes, and the germline J gene fills in the end. This chain uses TRBV20-1 with TRBJ2-1; D is undetermined. The V end was cut by 5 bases, the J end by 9 bases, with 17 bases between. Looked up from germline, CDR1 is DFQATT and CDR2 is SNEGSKA (reference sequence). This CDR3 comprises 13 residues. The CDR3 DNA, read in part, is TGCAGTGCTCCCCCTACCCCGGTCGGTGAG. Translating gives CSAPPTPVGE. The whole CDR3 is CSAPPTPVGEQFF.

Note on this clone: The read terminates 3 residues ahead of where the CDR3 ends, so the germline J gene completes it. The V call is TRBV7-9, the J call TRBJ2-5, with D possibly being TRBD2 (6 bases). The germline gives CDR1 SEHNR, CDR2 FQNEAQ (reference sequence). CDR3 length equals 14 residues. The V end was cut by 6 bases, the J end by 2 bases, with 13 bases between. The DNA read from the CDR3 is TGTGCCAGCAGGGAGGAGCGGGTGCAAGAGACC. This gives the protein CASREERVQET. The CDR3 in its entirety is CASREERVQETQYF.

Points on this clone: Sequencing ends 3 residues short of the CDR3 end; the germline J gene provides the rest. The chain employs TRBV18 and TRBJ2-3; D may be TRBD1 (6 bases). Per the germline V gene, CDR1 is KGHSH and CDR2 is LQKENI. Trimming left V 4 bases short and J 5 bases short, with 10 bases between. The CDR3 totals 13 residues. This CDR3 is CASSLRQEDTQYF. CDR3 DNA (partial): TGTGCCAGCTCACTACGACAGGAAGATACG.

Considering frequency, this clone is medium-sized. The read terminates 3 residues before the CDR3 end, so the remaining end is supplied by the germline J gene. V gene TRBV20-1 combines with J gene TRBJ2-1; 9 positions match TRBD2. In germline, CDR1 is DFQATT, CDR2 SNEGSKA (reference sequence). V gave up 3 bases and J gave up 3 bases; unmatched junction bases: 0. This CDR3 region has 13 residues. CDR3 amino acids: CSARTSGYNEQFF. The sequenced CDR3 bases are TGCAGTGCTAGGACTAGCGGCTACAATGAG.

In the case of this clone: The CDR3 end falls 3 residues outside the read, so it is completed with the germline J gene. V and J are TRBV7-7 and TRBJ2-1, with 11 bases aligning to TRBD2. CDR1 is SSHAT and CDR2 is FNYEAQ in the germline V gene (reference sequence). V lost 1 base to trimming and J lost 6 bases; unmatched junction nucleotides: 11. The CDR3 loop spans 18 amino acids. CDR3 loop: CASSLGGLAGGWSNEQFF. CDR3 DNA, as far as it was read: TGTGCCAGCAGCTTAGGCGGCTTAGCGGGAGGGTGGTCCAATGAG.

Turning to this clone: The CDR3 end falls 3 residues outside the read, so it is completed with the germline J gene. The chain couples TRBV7-2 to TRBJ2-7; TRBD1 agrees at 8 bases. The germline CDR1 and CDR2 sequences are SGHTA and FQGNSA. J was trimmed by 0 bases and V by 0 bases; bases with no gene match: 4. The CDR3 is 16 amino acids. CDR3 DNA (partial): TGTGCCAGCAGCTTAGCGGGACAGGTTCCCTCCTACGAG. The encoded protein is CASSLAGQVPSYE. The full CDR3 is CASSLAGQVPSYEQYF.

In the case of this clone: The CDR3 goes on 3 residues after the read ends, and that part is filled in from the germline J gene. The chain links TRBV18 to TRBJ1-2; 9 nucleotides line up with TRBD1. The CDR3 totals 16 residues. Per the germline V gene, CDR1 is KGHSH and CDR2 is LQKENI. The V segment lost 0 bases and the J segment 6 bases; nucleotides outside the gene matches: 8. Incomplete CDR3 DNA: TGTGCCAGCTCACCACCTGGAGTTGGGACAGGGCATGGC. Residues: CASSPPGVGTGHG. The whole CDR3 region reads CASSPPGVGTGHGYTF.

In the case of this clone: The missing CDR3 end, 3 residues past where the read stops, is filled in from the germline J gene. The chain has TRBV19 and TRBJ2-1, with TRBD2 matching over 10 bases. V was clipped by 5 bases and J by 8 bases; unmatched bases: 12. In germline, CDR1 is LNHDA, CDR2 SQIVND (reference sequence). CDR3 length: 16 amino acids. CDR3 amino acids: CASSGYSGRSLDEQFF. Partial CDR3 DNA: TGTGCCAGTAGTGGCTATAGCGGGAGGTCCCTCGATGAG. Looking up the rest from reference TRBV19 and TRBJ2-1 gives the full variable domain: DGGITQSPKYLFRKEGQNVTLSCEQNLNHDAMYWYRQDPGQGLRLIYYSQIVNDFQKGDIAEGYSVSREKKESFPLTVTSAQKNPTAFYLCASSGYSGRSLDEQFFGPGTRLTVL.

Partial CDR3 DNA: TGTGCCAGCAGCTTCTCTGATACG. This translates into CASSFSDT. The CDR3, in full, reads CASSFSDTQYF. This rearrangement joins TRBV7-2 to TRBJ2-3; D is unresolved. The read ends 3 residues early relative to the CDR3; the germline J gene fills the gap. CDR1 and CDR2 (germline): SGHTA, FQGNSA. Trimming removed 3 bases at V and 6 bases at J, with 4 bases between. The CDR3 spans 11 residues.

As to this clone: The read gets to within 3 residues of the CDR3 end, and the germline J gene fills in the rest. The rearrangement links TRBV11-3 to TRBJ1-1, with unresolved D. CDR3 size: 14 residues. In germline, CDR1 is SGHNT, CDR2 YENEEA. The germline V and J ends were trimmed by 2 bases and 1 base, with 8 bases remaining between them. The CDR3 bases that were read are TGTGCCAGCAGCTTAAGTACCGGGAACACTGAA. Protein sequence: CASSLSTGNTE. The whole CDR3 region reads CASSLSTGNTEAFF.

Details on this clone: The DNA ends 3 residues before the CDR3 does, and the rest of the CDR3 is filled in from the germline J gene. The rearrangement joins TRBV19 to TRBJ1-2, with D perhaps matching TRBD1 (5 bases). This CDR3 region has 15 residues. V lost 7 bases and J lost 0, with 15 bases in between. CDR1 is LNHDA and CDR2 is SQIVND in the germline V gene (reference sequence). This CDR3 is CASTSTGPSNYGYTF. The sequenced CDR3 bases are TGTGCCAGTACTTCAACAGGCCCCTCTAACTATGGC.

With respect to this clone: The read gets to within 3 residues of the CDR3 end, and the germline J gene fills in the rest. Other DNA sequences in the sample encode the same CDR3. The chain combines TRBV18 with TRBJ1-2, with 7 bases identical to TRBD1. Germline CDR1 reads KGHSH; CDR2 reads LQKENI. The CDR3 spans 13 residues. Trimming removed 9 bases from V and 0 bases from J; junction bases left unmatched: 4. The sequenced CDR3 bases are TGTGCCAGTTTGGGACAGACTAACTATGGC. Translated, it gives CASLGQTNYG. The entire CDR3 sequence reads CASLGQTNYGYTF.